This is a list of T cell receptor beta chains from one sample in a study of T cell responses to AZD1222 COVID-19 vaccine. Sequenced by immunoSEQ multiplex PCR; TCRdb stores in-frame clones only, minus some. The sample lists 100,000 to 150,000 clones, approximately 85% occurring once. This specimen consisted of peripheral blood, obtained on day 0 of AZD1222 vaccination. All receptors derive from an adult in good health. The CDR3 runs from the conserved cysteine through the conserved F or W. A D gene is named only where the DNA matches it firmly. Clone size is given for some rows only: seen once, a few or many times, or a class if the clone is expanded.

12,TRBD1,TRBJ2-4,.,TRBV3-1/TRBV3-2,CASSIQGHIQYF,TGTGCCAGCAGTATACAGGGGCACATTCAGTACTTC
15,.,TRBJ1-6,.,TRBV5-4,CASSKGPRDNSPLHF,TGTGCCAGCAGCAAGGGACCCAGGGATAATTCACCCCTCCACTTT
13,TRBD2,TRBJ2-3,.,TRBV13,CASSPGPSGWSDF,TGTGCCAGCAGCCCAGGGCCTAGCGGATGGTCGGATTTT
14,TRBD2,TRBJ2-3,.,TRBV5-4,CAFSSGGAADTQYF,TGTGCCTTCTCCAGCGGGGGGGCCGCAGATACGCAGTATTTT
14,.,TRBJ1-4,.,TRBV5-4,CASSWAGAHEKLFF,TGTGCCAGCAGCTGGGCAGGGGCGCATGAAAAACTGTTTTTT
13,.,TRBJ1-2,.,TRBV12-3/TRBV12-4,CASRKDRNYGYTF,TGTGCCAGCAGGAAAGACAGGAACTATGGCTACACCTTC
14,TRBD1,TRBJ1-1,once,TRBV5-4,CASSSTGRNTEAFF,TGTGCCAGCAGTTCGACAGGGAGGAACACTGAAGCTTTCTTT
14,.,TRBJ1-2,.,TRBV2,CASLYGRGIYGYTF,TGTGCCAGCCTATACGGCAGGGGCATCTATGGCTACACCTTC
15,TRBD2,TRBJ2-3,few,TRBV4-2,CASSQGGGEADTQYF,TGTGCCAGCAGCCAAGGGGGAGGGGAGGCAGATACGCAGTATTTT
16,.,TRBJ2-2,once,TRBV5-4,CASSLAKSQGTGELFF,TGTGCCAGCAGCTTGGCCAAATCACAGGGAACCGGGGAGCTGTTTTTT
17,.,TRBJ2-2,.,TRBV9,CASSQVGVLLNTGELFF,TGTGCCAGCAGCCAAGTGGGGGTCTTACTGAACACCGGGGAGCTGTTTTTT
21,.,TRBJ2-1,.,TRBV6-6,CASSLPGGFQHEGDSYNEQFF,TGTGCCAGCAGTCTCCCAGGTGGGTTCCAACATGAAGGGGACTCCTACAATGAGCAGTTCTTC
14,.,TRBJ1-1,.,TRBV27,CASSLSGANTEAFF,TGTGCCAGCAGTTTATCAGGGGCGAACACTGAAGCTTTCTTT
16,.,TRBJ2-5,.,TRBV11-2,CASSPARTGARETQYF,TGTGCCAGCAGCCCTGCTCGCACGGGGGCCAGAGAGACCCAGTACTTC
16,.,TRBJ1-2,.,TRBV3-1/TRBV3-2,CASSQKGRTLQAGYTF,TGTGCCAGCAGCCAAAAGGGGCGGACCCTTCAGGCGGGCTACACCTTC
13,.,TRBJ1-1,.,TRBV14,CASSRERNTEAFF,TGTGCCAGCAGCCGAGAGAGAAACACTGAAGCTTTCTTT
16,TRBD2,TRBJ2-1,.,TRBV9,CASSNTLAGGPHEQFF,TGTGCCAGCAGCAATACCTTAGCGGGGGGGCCCCATGAGCAGTTCTTC
13,.,TRBJ1-5,.,TRBV27,CASSLTGNQPQHF,TGTGCCAGCAGTTTAACGGGAAATCAGCCCCAGCATTTT
15,.,TRBJ1-5,few,TRBV6-5,CASRNPTGHNQPQHF,TGTGCCAGCAGGAATCCGACAGGACACAATCAGCCCCAGCATTTT
14,TRBD1,TRBJ1-1,.,TRBV5-1,CASSTGQVHTEAFF,TGCGCCAGCAGTACGGGACAGGTACACACTGAAGCTTTCTTT
14,TRBD1,TRBJ1-5,.,TRBV19,CASRDRVSNQPQHF,TGTGCCAGTCGAGACAGGGTGAGCAATCAGCCCCAGCATTTT
13,.,TRBJ2-7,.,TRBV18,CASSPNGGYEQYF,TGTGCCAGCTCACCAAATGGGGGATACGAGCAGTACTTC
18,.,TRBJ1-1,.,TRBV12-5,CASGFRIFGRRENTEAFF,TGTGCTAGTGGTTTCCGGATTTTTGGTCGCAGGGAGAACACTGAAGCTTTCTTT
14,.,TRBJ2-5,.,TRBV11-3,CASSLPRDQETQYF,TGTGCCAGCAGCTTGCCCAGGGACCAAGAGACCCAGTACTTC
16,.,TRBJ1-3,.,TRBV3-1/TRBV3-2,CASSPARAHLGNTIYF,TGTGCCAGCAGCCCGGCCCGGGCTCATCTGGGAAACACCATATATTTT
14,.,TRBJ1-6,few,TRBV25-1,CASSEFGTRSPLHF,TGTGCCAGCAGTGAATTTGGGACGAGGTCACCCCTCCACTTT
16,.,TRBJ1-1,.,TRBV5-4,CASSLGWGTMNTEAFF,TGTGCCAGCAGCTTGGGCTGGGGAACCATGAACACTGAAGCTTTCTTT
12,.,TRBJ2-7,.,TRBV27,CASSSGGGEQYF,TGTGCCAGCAGTTCAGGGGGGGGCGAGCAGTACTTC
11,.,TRBJ1-3,.,TRBV6-5,CASSTSGTIYF,TGTGCCAGCAGTACAAGTGGGACCATATATTTT
16,.,TRBJ2-3,once,TRBV27,CASSLGWERGLDTQYF,TGTGCCAGCAGTTTAGGGTGGGAACGGGGCCTCGATACGCAGTATTTT
12,.,TRBJ1-1,.,TRBV29-1,CSVEEGAVEAFF,TGCAGCGTTGAAGAGGGGGCGGTGGAAGCTTTCTTT
13,TRBD1,TRBJ2-1,few,TRBV5-5,CASSVDRAIEQFF,TGTGCCAGCAGCGTTGACAGGGCAATTGAGCAGTTCTTC
15,TRBD2,TRBJ2-1,.,TRBV24-1,CATSDLDLGRDEQFF,TGTGCCACCAGTGACTTGGACCTAGGGAGGGATGAGCAGTTCTTC
12,.,TRBJ1-5,few,TRBV12-3/TRBV12-4,CASSLIWQPQHF,TGTGCCAGCAGTTTAATCTGGCAGCCCCAGCATTTT
15,.,TRBJ2-7,.,TRBV4-3,CASSQGYLTSSEQYF,TGCGCCAGCAGCCAAGGATATCTGACTAGTTCCGAGCAGTACTTC
16,TRBD2,TRBJ2-2,.,TRBV11-3,CASSSLAGTNTGELFF,TGTGCCAGCAGCTCCCTAGCGGGGACGAACACCGGGGAGCTGTTTTTT
15,TRBD2,TRBJ2-5,.,TRBV7-9,CASNLPASGQETQYF,TGTGCCAGCAATCTTCCGGCTAGCGGCCAAGAGACCCAGTACTTC
13,TRBD1,TRBJ1-6,.,TRBV28,CATTGGSNSPLHF,TGTGCCACGACAGGGGGCTCTAATTCACCCCTCCACTTT
15,TRBD1,TRBJ1-4,.,TRBV5-1,CASSPRTGDFEKLFF,TGCGCCAGCAGCCCACGGACAGGGGATTTTGAAAAACTGTTTTTT
14,.,TRBJ2-1,few,TRBV6-5,CASRLTSSYNEQFF,TGTGCCAGCCGCTTGACGAGCTCCTACAATGAGCAGTTCTTC
13,.,TRBJ1-1,.,TRBV18,CASLTGANTEAFF,TGTGCCAGCTTGACAGGTGCGAACACTGAAGCTTTCTTT
14,TRBD2,TRBJ2-3,.,TRBV5-1,CASALGGGTDTQYF,TGCGCCAGCGCGCTGGGGGGGGGCACAGATACGCAGTATTTT
15,.,TRBJ2-3,few,TRBV9,CASSAVASGTDTQYF,TGTGCCAGCAGCGCCGTGGCTAGCGGCACAGATACGCAGTATTTT
13,.,TRBJ2-1,.,TRBV11-3,CASSPRDNREQFF,TGTGCCAGCAGCCCGAGGGACAATAGGGAGCAGTTCTTC
14,.,TRBJ2-3,.,TRBV4-1,CASSQDWGLDTQYF,TGCGCCAGCAGCCAAGATTGGGGATTGGATACGCAGTATTTT
14,.,TRBJ1-4,.,TRBV28,CVSSFREGPEKLFF,TGTGTCAGCAGTTTTCGAGAGGGACCTGAAAAACTGTTTTTT
14,TRBD1,TRBJ1-4,.,TRBV5-5,CASSLTGGREKLFF,TGTGCCAGCAGCTTGACAGGGGGGCGGGAAAAACTGTTTTTT
13,.,TRBJ1-1,.,TRBV20-1,CSASHSLNTEAFF,TGCAGTGCTAGTCACAGCTTGAACACTGAAGCTTTCTTT
15,TRBD2,TRBJ2-1,.,TRBV28,CASSPPGGGYNEQFF,TGTGCCAGCAGTCCTCCCGGGGGGGGTTACAATGAGCAGTTCTTC
16,TRBD2,TRBJ2-1,.,TRBV6-2/TRBV6-3,CASSRTSGGLYNEQFF,TGTGCCAGCAGCAGGACTAGCGGGGGCCTTTACAATGAGCAGTTCTTC
14,.,TRBJ2-3,.,TRBV6-5,CASTQGADTDTQYF,TGTGCCAGCACCCAAGGGGCAGATACAGATACGCAGTATTTT
13,.,TRBJ1-2,.,TRBV24-1,CATSQDLFYGYTF,TGTGCCACCAGCCAGGACCTATTTTATGGCTACACCTTC